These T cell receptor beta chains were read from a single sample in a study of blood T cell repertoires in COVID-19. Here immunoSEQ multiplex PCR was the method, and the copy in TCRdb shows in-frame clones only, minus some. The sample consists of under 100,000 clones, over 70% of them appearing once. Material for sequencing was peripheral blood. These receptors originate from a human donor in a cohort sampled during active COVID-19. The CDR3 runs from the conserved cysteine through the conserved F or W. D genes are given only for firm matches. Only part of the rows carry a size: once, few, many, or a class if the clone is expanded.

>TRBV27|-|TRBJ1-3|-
TGTGCCAGCAGTTTATCGAGCTCAGGCCCCTCTGGAAACACCATATATTTT
CASSLSSSGPSGNTIYF
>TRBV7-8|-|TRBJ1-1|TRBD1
TGTGCCAGCAGCTTAGAGGGGACAGGGGACACTGAAGCTTTCTTT
CASSLEGTGDTEAFF
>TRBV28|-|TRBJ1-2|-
TGTGCCAGCAGTTTGGGTGTGGGGCGCCCTGCGGGCTACACCTTC
CASSLGVGRPAGYTF
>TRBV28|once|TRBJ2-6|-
TGTGCCAGCAGTTTAACAGGGCTCCCCTCTGGGGCCAACGTCCTGACTTTC
CASSLTGLPSGANVLTF
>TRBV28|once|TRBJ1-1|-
TGTGCCAGCCTCCACCTAACAGGGCGATCGGCTTTCTTT
CASLHLTGRSAFF
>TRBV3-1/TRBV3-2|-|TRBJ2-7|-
TGTGCCAGCAGCCTCAGGGGTAGCTACGAGCAGTACTTC
CASSLRGSYEQYF
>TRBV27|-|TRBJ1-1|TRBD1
TGTGCCAGCAGCTTGAGCGCTTATCACGGGACAGGGGGTCACACTGAAGCTTTCTTT
CASSLSAYHGTGGHTEAFF
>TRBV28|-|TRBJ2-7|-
TGTGCCAGCATTGAAACAGGGAAAAGGAGCTACGAGCAGTACTTC
CASIETGKRSYEQYF
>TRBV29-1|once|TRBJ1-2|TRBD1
TGCAGCGTGGCCGGGACAGAGTATGGCTACACCTTC
CSVAGTEYGYTF
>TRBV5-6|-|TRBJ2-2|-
TGTGCCAGCAGCTTCGAACGGGAGATCACCGGGGAGCTGTTTTTT
CASSFEREITGELFF
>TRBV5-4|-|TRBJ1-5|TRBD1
TGTGCCAGCAGCTTGGGGACAGGGAAGAATCAGCCCCAGCATTTT
CASSLGTGKNQPQHF
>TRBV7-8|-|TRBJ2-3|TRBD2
TGTGCCAGCAGCTTTATAGCGGGAGGATCAGATACGCAGTATTTT
CASSFIAGGSDTQYF